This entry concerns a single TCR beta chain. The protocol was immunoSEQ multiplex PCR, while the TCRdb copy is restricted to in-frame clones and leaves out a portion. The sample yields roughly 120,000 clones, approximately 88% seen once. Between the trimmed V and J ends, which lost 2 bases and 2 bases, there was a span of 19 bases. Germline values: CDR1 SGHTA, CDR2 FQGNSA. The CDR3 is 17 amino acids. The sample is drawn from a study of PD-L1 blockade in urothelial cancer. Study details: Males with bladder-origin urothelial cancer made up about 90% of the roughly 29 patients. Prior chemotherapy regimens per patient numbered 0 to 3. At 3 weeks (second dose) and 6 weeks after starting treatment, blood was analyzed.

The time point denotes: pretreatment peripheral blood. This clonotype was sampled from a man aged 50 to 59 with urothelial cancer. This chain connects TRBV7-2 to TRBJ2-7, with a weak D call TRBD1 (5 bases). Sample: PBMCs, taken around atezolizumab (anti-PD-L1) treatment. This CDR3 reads CASSLFIVSGRPYEQYF. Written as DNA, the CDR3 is TGTGCCAGCAGCTTATTTATAGTGTCAGGGCGACCCTACGAGCAGTACTTC.